This T cell receptor beta chain derives from a study of T cells after yellow fever vaccination. This CDR3 has 15 residues. V was clipped by 6 bases and J by 1 base; unmatched bases: 5. Germline loops: CDR1 MNHNY, CDR2 SVGAGI (reference sequence). Comment on this clonotype: The antigen is not known.

Study-wide results and limits: Few clonotypes appeared in both CD4 and CD8 compartments.

Universal primer sites and UMIs were introduced during 5'RACE template-switching synthesis of TCR cDNA. In TCRdb, the 5' RACE reads were re-called with MiXCR into one record per CDR3 protein. Of hundreds of thousands of distinct CDR3 sequences in the sample, around 13% were seen once. This clonotype was obtained from a man aged 18-30 years who received the YFV17D yellow fever vaccine. Here the sequenced sample was CD4+ T cells sorted from PBMCs, taken 15 days after the yellow fever booster vaccination. This rearrangement joins TRBV6-6 to TRBJ2-3, with 9 bases fitting TRBD1. CDR3 coding DNA: TGTGCCAGCAGAGACCGGGACAGGGGCACAGATACGCAGTATTTT. As protein: CASRDRDRGTDTQYF.